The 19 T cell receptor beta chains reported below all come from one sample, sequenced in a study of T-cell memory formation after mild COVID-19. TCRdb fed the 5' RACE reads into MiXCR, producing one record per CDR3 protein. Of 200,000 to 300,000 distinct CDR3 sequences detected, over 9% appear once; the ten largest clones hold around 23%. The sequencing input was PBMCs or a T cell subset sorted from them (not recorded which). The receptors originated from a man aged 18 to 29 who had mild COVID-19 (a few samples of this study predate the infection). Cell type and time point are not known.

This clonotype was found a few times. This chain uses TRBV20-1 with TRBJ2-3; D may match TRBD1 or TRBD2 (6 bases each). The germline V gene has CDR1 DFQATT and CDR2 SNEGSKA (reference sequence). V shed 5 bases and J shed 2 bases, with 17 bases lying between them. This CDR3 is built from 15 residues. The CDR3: CSAQERRGATDTQYF. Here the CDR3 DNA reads TGCAGTGCTCAAGAACGGAGGGGGGCCACAGATACGCAGTATTTT.

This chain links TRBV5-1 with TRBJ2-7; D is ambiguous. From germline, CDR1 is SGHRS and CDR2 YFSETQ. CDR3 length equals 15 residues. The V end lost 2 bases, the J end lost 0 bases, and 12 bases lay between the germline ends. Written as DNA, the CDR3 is TGCGCCAGCAGCTTTGGAGTTGTTGGCTCCTACGAGCAGTACTTC. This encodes CASSFGVVGSYEQYF.

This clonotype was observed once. The CDR3 loop is CSARMGSTRFATEAFF. CDR3 nucleotides: TGCAGTGCTAGGATGGGCAGCACCCGGTTCGCCACTGAAGCTTTCTTT. The chain couples TRBV20-1 to TRBJ1-1; D uncertain. The germline V gene has CDR1 DFQATT and CDR2 SNEGSKA (reference sequence). The length of the CDR3 is 16 residues. V lost 3 bases and J lost 4, with 21 bases in between.

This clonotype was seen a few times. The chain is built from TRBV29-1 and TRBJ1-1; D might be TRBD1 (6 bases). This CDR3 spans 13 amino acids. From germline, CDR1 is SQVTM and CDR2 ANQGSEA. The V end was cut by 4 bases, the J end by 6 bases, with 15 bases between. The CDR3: CSVVGGGGPEAFF. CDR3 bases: TGCAGCGTTGTTGGGGGAGGGGGGCCTGAAGCTTTCTTT.

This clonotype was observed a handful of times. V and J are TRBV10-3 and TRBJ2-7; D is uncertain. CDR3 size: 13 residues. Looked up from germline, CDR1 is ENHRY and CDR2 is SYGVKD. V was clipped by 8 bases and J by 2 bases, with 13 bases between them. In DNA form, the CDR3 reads TGTGCCATCTTGGACCCCACCGCCTACGAGCAGTACTTC. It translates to CAILDPTAYEQYF.

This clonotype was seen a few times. CDR3 region: CSARPRSRGPESGANVLTF. CDR3 DNA sequence: TGCAGTGCTAGACCCCGATCGCGGGGGCCCGAATCTGGGGCCAACGTCCTGACTTTC. The chain uses TRBV20-1 and TRBJ2-6; a possible D gene is TRBD2 (7 bases). The germline V gene encodes CDR1 DFQATT and CDR2 SNEGSKA (reference sequence). CDR3 size: 19 residues. Between the trimmed V and J ends, which lost 2 bases and 1 base, there was a span of 21 bases.

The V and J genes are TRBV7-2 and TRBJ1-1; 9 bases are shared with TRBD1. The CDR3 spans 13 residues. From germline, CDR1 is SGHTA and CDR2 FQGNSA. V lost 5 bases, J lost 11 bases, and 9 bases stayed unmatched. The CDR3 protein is CASSPPGQGEAFF. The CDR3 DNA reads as TGTGCCAGCAGCCCCCCGGGACAGGGTGAGGCTTTCTTT.

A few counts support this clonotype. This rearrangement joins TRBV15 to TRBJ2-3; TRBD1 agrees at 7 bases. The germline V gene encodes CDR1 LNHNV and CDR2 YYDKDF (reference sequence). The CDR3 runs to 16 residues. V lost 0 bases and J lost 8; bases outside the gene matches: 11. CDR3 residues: CATSRDPRDSSITQYF. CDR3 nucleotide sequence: TGTGCCACCAGCAGAGATCCCCGGGACAGCTCAATTACGCAGTATTTT. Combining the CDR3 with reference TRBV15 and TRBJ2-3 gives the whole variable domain DAMVIQNPRYQVTQFGKPVTLSCSQTLNHNVMYWYQQKSSQAPKLLFHYYDKDFNNEADTPDNFQSRRPNTSFCFLDIRSPGLGDTAMYLCATSRDPRDSSITQYFGPGTRLTVL.

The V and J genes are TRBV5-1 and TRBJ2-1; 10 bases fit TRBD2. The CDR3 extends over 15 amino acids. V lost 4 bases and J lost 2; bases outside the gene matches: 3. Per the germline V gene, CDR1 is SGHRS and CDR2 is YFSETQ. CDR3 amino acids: CASSGLADTYNEQFF. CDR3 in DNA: TGCGCCAGCAGCGGACTAGCGGACACCTACAATGAGCAGTTCTTC.

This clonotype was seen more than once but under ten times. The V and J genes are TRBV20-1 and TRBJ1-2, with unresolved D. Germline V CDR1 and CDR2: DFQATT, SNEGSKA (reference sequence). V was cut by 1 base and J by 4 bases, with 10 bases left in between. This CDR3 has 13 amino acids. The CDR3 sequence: CSARAWARYGYTF. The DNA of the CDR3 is TGCAGTGCTAGAGCCTGGGCCCGCTATGGCTACACCTTC.

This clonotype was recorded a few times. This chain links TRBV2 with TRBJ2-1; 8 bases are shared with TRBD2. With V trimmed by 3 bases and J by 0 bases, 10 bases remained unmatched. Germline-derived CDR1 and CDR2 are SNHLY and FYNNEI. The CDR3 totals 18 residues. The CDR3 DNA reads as TGTGCCAGCAGTGACCCTGAGCGGGGGACGAGCTCCTACAATGAGCAGTTCTTC. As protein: CASSDPERGTSSYNEQFF.

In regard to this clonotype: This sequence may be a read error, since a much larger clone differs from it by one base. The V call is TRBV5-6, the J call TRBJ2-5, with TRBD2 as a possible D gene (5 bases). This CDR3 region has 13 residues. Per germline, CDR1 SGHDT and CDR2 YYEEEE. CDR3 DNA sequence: TGTGCCAGCAGCTTGCGATTGGGAGAGACCAAGTACTTC. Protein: CASSLRLGETKYF.

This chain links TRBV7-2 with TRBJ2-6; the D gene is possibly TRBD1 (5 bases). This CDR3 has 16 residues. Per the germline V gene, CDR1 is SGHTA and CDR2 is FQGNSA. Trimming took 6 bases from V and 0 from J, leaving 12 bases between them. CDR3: CASRPRQSSGANVLTF. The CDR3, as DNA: TGTGCCAGCAGACCCAGACAGAGCTCTGGGGCCAACGTCCTGACTTTC. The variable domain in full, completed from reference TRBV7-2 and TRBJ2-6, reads GAGVSQSPSNKVTEKGKDVELRCDPISGHTALYWYRQSLGQGLEFLIYFQGNSAPDKSGLPSDRFSAERTGGSVSTLTIQRTQQEDSAVYLCASRPRQSSGANVLTFGAGSRLTVL.

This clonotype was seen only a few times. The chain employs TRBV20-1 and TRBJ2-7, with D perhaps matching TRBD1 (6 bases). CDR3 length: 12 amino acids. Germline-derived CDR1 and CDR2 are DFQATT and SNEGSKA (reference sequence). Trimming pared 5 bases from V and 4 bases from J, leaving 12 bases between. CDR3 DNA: TGCAGTGCTGGGGGTGGACAGTACGAGCAGTACGTC. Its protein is CSAGGGQYEQYV.

The CDR3 coding sequence is TGCGCCAGCAGCTTGGAATCAGGGATATTCGTCTATGGCTACACCTTC. It encodes CASSLESGIFVYGYTF. J is TRBJ1-2 and V is TRBV5-1, with D perhaps matching TRBD1 (5 bases). Germline CDR1 reads SGHRS; CDR2 reads YFSETQ. Trimming cost V 0 bases and J 4 bases, with 16 bases left between them. This CDR3 has 16 amino acids.

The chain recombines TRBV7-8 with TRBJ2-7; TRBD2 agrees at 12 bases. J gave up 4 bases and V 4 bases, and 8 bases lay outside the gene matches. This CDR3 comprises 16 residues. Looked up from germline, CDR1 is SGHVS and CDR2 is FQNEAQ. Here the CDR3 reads CASSSTGTSGYYEQYF. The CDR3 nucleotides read TGTGCCAGCAGCTCTACCGGGACTAGCGGGTATTACGAGCAGTACTTC.

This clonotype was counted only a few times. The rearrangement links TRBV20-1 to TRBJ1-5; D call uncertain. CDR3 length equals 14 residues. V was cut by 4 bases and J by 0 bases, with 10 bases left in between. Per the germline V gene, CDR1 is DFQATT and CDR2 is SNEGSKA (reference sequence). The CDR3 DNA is TGCAGTGCTATTACCCGGCATAGCAATCAGCCCCAGCATTTT. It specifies CSAITRHSNQPQHF.

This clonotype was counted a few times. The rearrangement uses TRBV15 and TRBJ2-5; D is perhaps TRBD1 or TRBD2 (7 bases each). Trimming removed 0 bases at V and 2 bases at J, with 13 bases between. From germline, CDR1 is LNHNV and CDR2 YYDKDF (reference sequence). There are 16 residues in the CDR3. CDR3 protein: CATSRDRQGLQETQYF. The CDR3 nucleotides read TGTGCCACCAGCAGAGACCGACAGGGACTACAAGAGACCCAGTACTTC.

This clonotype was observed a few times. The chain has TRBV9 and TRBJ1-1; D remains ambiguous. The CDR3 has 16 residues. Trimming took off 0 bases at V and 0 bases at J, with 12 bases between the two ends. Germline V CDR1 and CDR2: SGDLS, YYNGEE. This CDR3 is CASSVAPSGMNTEAFF. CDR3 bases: TGTGCCAGCAGCGTAGCTCCGTCTGGAATGAACACTGAAGCTTTCTTT. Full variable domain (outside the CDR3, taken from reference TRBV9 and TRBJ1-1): DSGVTQTPKHLITATGQRVTLRCSPRSGDLSVYWYQQSLDQGLQFLIQYYNGEERAKGNILERFSAQQFPDLHSELNLSSLELGDSALYFCASSVAPSGMNTEAFFGQGTRLTVV.